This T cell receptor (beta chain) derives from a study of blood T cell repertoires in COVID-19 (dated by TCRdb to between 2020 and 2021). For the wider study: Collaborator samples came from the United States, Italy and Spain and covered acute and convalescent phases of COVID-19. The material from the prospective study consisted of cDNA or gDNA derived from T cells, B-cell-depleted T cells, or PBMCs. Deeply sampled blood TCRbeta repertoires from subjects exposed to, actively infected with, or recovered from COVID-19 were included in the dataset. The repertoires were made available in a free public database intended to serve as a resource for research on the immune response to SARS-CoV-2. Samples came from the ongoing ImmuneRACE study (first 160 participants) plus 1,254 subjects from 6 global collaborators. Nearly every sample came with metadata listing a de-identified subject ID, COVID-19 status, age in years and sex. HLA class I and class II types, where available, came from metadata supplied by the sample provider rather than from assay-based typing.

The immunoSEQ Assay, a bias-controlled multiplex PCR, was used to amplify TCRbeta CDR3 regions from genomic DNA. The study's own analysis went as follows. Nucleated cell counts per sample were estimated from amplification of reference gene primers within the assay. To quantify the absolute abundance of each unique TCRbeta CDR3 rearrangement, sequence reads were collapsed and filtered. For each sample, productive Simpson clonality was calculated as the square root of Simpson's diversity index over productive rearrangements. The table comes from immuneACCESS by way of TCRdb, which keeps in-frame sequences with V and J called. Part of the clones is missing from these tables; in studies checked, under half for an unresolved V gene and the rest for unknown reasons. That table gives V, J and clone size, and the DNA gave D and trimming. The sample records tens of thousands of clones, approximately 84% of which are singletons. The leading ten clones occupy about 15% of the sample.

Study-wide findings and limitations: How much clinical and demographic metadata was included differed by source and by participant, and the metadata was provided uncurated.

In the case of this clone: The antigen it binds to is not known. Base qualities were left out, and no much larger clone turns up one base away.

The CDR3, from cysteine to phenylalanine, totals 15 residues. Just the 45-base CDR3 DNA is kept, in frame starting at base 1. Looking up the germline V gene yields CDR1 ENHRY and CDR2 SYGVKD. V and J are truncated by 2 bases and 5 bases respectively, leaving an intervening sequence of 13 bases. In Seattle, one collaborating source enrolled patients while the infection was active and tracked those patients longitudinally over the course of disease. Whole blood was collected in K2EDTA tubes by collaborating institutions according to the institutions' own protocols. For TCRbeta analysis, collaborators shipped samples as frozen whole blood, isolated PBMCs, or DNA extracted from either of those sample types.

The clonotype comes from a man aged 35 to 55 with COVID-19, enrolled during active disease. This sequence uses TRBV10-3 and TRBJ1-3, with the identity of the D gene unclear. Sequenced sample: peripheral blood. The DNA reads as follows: TGTGCCATCAGTGAGGATAGAGGTTTGCGAAACACCATATATTTT. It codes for CAISEDRGLRNTIYF.